Each of the 10 T cell receptor beta chains below was sequenced from the same sample in a study of T cell responses to AZD1222 COVID-19 vaccine. Only in-frame clones appear in the TCRdb table, and some are missing; sequencing was by immunoSEQ multiplex PCR. The sample has over 100,000 clones, about 91% seen once. The sample was peripheral blood, taken on day 0 of AZD1222 vaccination. These receptors originate from an adult in good health.

Remarks on this clone: Its ends do not fully match the called genes, so a read error is possible. This chain links TRBV6-5 with TRBJ1-2; 10 bases line up with TRBD1. Germline V CDR1 and CDR2: MNHEY, SVGAGI. The CDR3 contains 15 residues. The CDR3 coding sequence is TGTGCCAGCAATTACCAAGGACAGGGGGTCTATGGCTACACCTTC. Residues: CASNYQGQGVYGYTF.

This clone was found once. Here the CDR3 DNA reads TGCGCCAGCAGCTTAGGCCACGAGAGAGATGGCTACACCTTC. The encoded protein is CASSLGHERDGYTF. V usage is TRBV5-1 and J usage is TRBJ1-2; D ambiguous. The CDR3 extends over 14 amino acids. V lost 2 bases to trimming and J lost 6 bases, with 14 bases between them. Per germline, CDR1 SGHRS and CDR2 YFSETQ.

This chain links TRBV7-3 with TRBJ2-1; TRBD2 agrees at 7 bases. J was trimmed by 9 bases and V by 3 bases; bases with no gene match: 5. This CDR3 has 13 residues. Germline V gene sequence: CDR1 SGHTA, CDR2 FQGTGA. CDR3 nucleotides: TGTGCCAGCAGCTTCCGCAGGGAGGGTGAGCAGTTCTTC. This translates into CASSFRREGEQFF. The full variable domain, with the rest looked up from reference TRBV7-3 and TRBJ2-1, is GAGVSQTPSNKVTEKGKYVELRCDPISGHTALYWYRQSLGQGPEFLIYFQGTGAADDSGLPNDRFFAVRPEGSVSTLKIQRTERGDSAVYLCASSFRREGEQFFGPGTRLTVL.

The sample holds one count of this clone. The chain joins TRBV19 to TRBJ2-3; TRBD2 aligns across 11 bases. The J segment lost 2 bases and the V segment lost 6 bases, leaving 4 bases of the junction unmatched. From germline, CDR1 is LNHDA and CDR2 SQIVND (reference sequence). This CDR3 is built from 15 residues. The CDR3 is CASRVAGGTTDTQYF. DNA for the CDR3: TGTGCCAGTAGGGTAGCGGGAGGGACCACAGATACGCAGTATTTT.

The V call is TRBV4-2, the J call TRBJ1-2; D uncertain. The CDR3 is made up of 14 amino acids. Trimming stripped 1 base from V and 7 bases from J, with 13 bases between. Germline loops: CDR1 LGHNA, CDR2 YNFKEQ. CDR3 loop: CASSQAREPSGYTF. For the CDR3, the DNA is TGTGCCAGCAGCCAAGCTAGGGAACCGAGTGGCTACACCTTC.

V usage is TRBV7-9 and J usage is TRBJ2-1, with D perhaps matching TRBD2 (5 bases). This CDR3 is built from 12 residues. V was pared by 1 base and J by 12 bases, with 10 bases between. CDR1 is SEHNR, CDR2 FQNEAQ, per germline (reference sequence). The CDR3 DNA follows: TGTGCCAGCAGCTTAGAACTAGTTGGGCAGTTCTTC. Its protein product is CASSLELVGQFF.

The genes are TRBV6-5 and TRBJ2-1; D gene unclear. Germline CDR1 reads MNHEY; CDR2 reads SVGAGI. V lost 2 bases, J lost 5 bases, and 7 bases lay in between. The CDR3 is 13 amino acids. The CDR3 region is CASSYGVHNEQFF. CDR3 DNA sequence: TGTGCCAGCAGTTACGGCGTACACAATGAGCAGTTCTTC.

V and J are TRBV19 and TRBJ1-1; D remains ambiguous. Germline values: CDR1 LNHDA, CDR2 SQIVND (reference sequence). The CDR3 runs to 11 residues. The V and J ends lost 6 bases and 7 bases respectively, with 9 bases between them. CDR3 protein: CASRLLFEAFF. CDR3 in DNA: TGTGCCAGTAGGCTCCTATTTGAAGCTTTCTTT.

The V and J genes are TRBV27 and TRBJ1-2; tentative D call: TRBD1 (6 bases). V was shortened by 5 bases and J by 4 bases, with 26 bases between the two germline ends. This CDR3 is built from 18 residues. Germline CDR1 reads MNHEY; CDR2 reads SMNVEV (reference sequence). The CDR3 bases are TGTGCCAGCAGTCCGCGGACAGTTCAGATTTCGTCGGCCTATGGCTACACCTTC. This sequence encodes CASSPRTVQISSAYGYTF.

This clone was recorded once. The chain couples TRBV13 to TRBJ1-2, with TRBD1 matching 8 bases. There are 13 residues in the CDR3. CDR1 is PRHDT and CDR2 is FYEKMQ in the germline V gene (reference sequence). V lost 1 base to trimming and J lost 6 bases; unmatched junction nucleotides: 1. CDR3 nucleotides: TGTGCCAGCAGCTTAGCAGGGGGCAATGGCTACACCTTC. Its translation is CASSLAGGNGYTF. The entire variable domain, with the rest obtained from reference TRBV13 and TRBJ1-2, is as follows: AAGVIQSPRHLIKEKRETATLKCYPIPRHDTVYWYQQGPGQDPQFLISFYEKMQSDKGSIPDRFSAQQFSDYHSELNMSSLELGDSALYFCASSLAGGNGYTFGSGTRLTVV.